The next 12 T cell receptor beta chains were all read from a single sample in a study of CD8 T cells in ankylosing spondylitis. TCRdb redid the calling of the 5' RACE reads with MiXCR, one entry per CDR3 protein. The profile shows around 300,000 distinct CDR3 sequences, about 20% of them singletons. Material for sequencing was blood, either unsorted or a sorted T cell fraction (not recorded which). The receptors were sampled from a female donor with ankylosing spondylitis or in good health (not recorded which).

This clonotype occurred a few times. V and J are TRBV5-1 and TRBJ2-7; possibly TRBD2 for D (6 bases). In germline, CDR1 is SGHRS, CDR2 YFSETQ. The ends were cut back, 1 base at V and 7 bases at J, with 15 bases in the middle. CDR3 length equals 14 residues. The CDR3: CASSLFRGGEEQYF. DNA for the CDR3: TGCGCCAGCAGCTTGTTCCGGGGAGGAGAGGAGCAGTACTTC. The full variable domain, with the rest looked up from reference TRBV5-1 and TRBJ2-7, is KAGVTQTPRYLIKTRGQQVTLSCSPISGHRSVSWYQQTPGQGLQFLFEYFSETQRNKGNFPGRFSGRQFSNSRSEMNVSTLELGDSALYLCASSLFRGGEEQYFGPGTRLTVT.

This clonotype has at least ten counts. The chain is built from TRBV29-1 and TRBJ2-5; possible D gene TRBD1, 6 bases. The CDR3 covers 13 residues. V gave up 2 bases and J gave up 5 bases, with 12 bases separating them. From germline, CDR1 is SQVTM and CDR2 ANQGSEA. CDR3 DNA: TGCAGCGTTGAAAACAGGGCACGGGAGACCCAGTACTTC. Protein product: CSVENRARETQYF.

There are a few counts of this clonotype. The chain carries TRBV12-3 or TRBV12-4 and TRBJ1-6; TRBD1 agrees at 8 bases. The CDR3 contains 13 residues. V trimming: 8 bases; J trimming: 6 bases; junction bases outside the gene matches: 3. CDR3 nucleotide sequence: TGTGCCAGCCGTGGACAGGGTAATTCACCCCTCCACTTT. Protein product: CASRGQGNSPLHF.

The rearrangement joins TRBV18 to TRBJ2-5; either TRBD1 or TRBD2 may supply D (5 bases each). There are 13 residues in the CDR3. V lost 2 bases and J lost 7, with 11 bases in between. The germline gives CDR1 KGHSH, CDR2 LQKENI. CDR3 nucleotide sequence: TGTGCCAGCTCACCAGAGGGGACGGGGACCCAGTACTTC. Amino acid sequence: CASSPEGTGTQYF. Full variable domain (missing parts from reference TRBV18 and TRBJ2-5): NAGVMQNPRHLVRRRGQEARLRCSPMKGHSHVYWYRQLPEEGLKFMVYLQKENIIDESGMPKERFSAEFPKEGPSILRIQQVVRGDSAAYFCASSPEGTGTQYFGPGTRLLVL.

The chain links TRBV7-9 to TRBJ2-1, with TRBD2 matching over 7 bases. Germline trimming cut 5 bases from V and 10 bases from J; bases unmatched to any gene: 14. Germline CDR1 SEHNR, CDR2 FQNEAQ (reference sequence). CDR3 size: 15 residues. This chain's CDR3 is CASSKRASGSMEQFF. The CDR3 DNA follows: TGTGCCAGCAGCAAAAGGGCTAGCGGCTCCATGGAGCAGTTCTTC.

The sample holds many counts of this clonotype. The rearrangement uses TRBV29-1 and TRBJ2-5; TRBD1 aligns across 10 bases. Trimming cost V 6 bases and J 6 bases; bases outside gene matches: 7. Germline V gene data show CDR1 as SQVTM and CDR2 as ANQGSEA. The CDR3 has 13 residues. The CDR3 DNA reads as TGCAGCGTGGCCCGGGACAGGGGACAGACCCAGTACTTC. This translates into CSVARDRGQTQYF.

This chain uses TRBV5-5 with TRBJ2-1, with 8 bases matching TRBD2. This CDR3 is built from 12 residues. The V segment lost 4 bases and the J segment 14 bases; nucleotides outside the gene matches: 8. The germline gives CDR1 SGHKS, CDR2 YYEKEE (reference sequence). The CDR3 DNA reads TGTGCCAGCAGCGCGTCGGGACTAGGCGAGTTCTTC. Amino acids: CASSASGLGEFF.

This clonotype was picked up many times. The chain links TRBV28 to TRBJ2-4; 7 bases match TRBD1. Trimming at V came to 3 bases and at J to 9 bases, leaving 2 bases not matched to a gene. Germline V gives CDR1 MDHEN, CDR2 SYDVKM. This CDR3 contains 12 residues. CDR3 protein: CASSLTGTIQYF. In nucleotides, the CDR3 is TGTGCCAGCAGTTTGACAGGGACCATTCAGTACTTC.

V is TRBV20-1 and J is TRBJ2-1, with D possibly TRBD2 on 5 matching bases. CDR1 and CDR2 from the germline V gene are DFQATT and SNEGSKA (reference sequence). CDR3 size: 17 residues. V was cut by 0 bases and J by 5 bases, with 20 bases left in between. CDR3 nucleotide sequence: TGCAGTGCTAGAGACCCCGGGGTAGCCAGCTGGAACAATGAGCAGTTCTTC. It codes for CSARDPGVASWNNEQFF.

This clonotype was found a few times. This chain connects TRBV20-1 to TRBJ2-7; D may be TRBD2 (6 bases). The CDR3 is made up of 13 amino acids. Germline-derived CDR1 and CDR2 are DFQATT and SNEGSKA (reference sequence). V lost 0 bases, J lost 4 bases, and 10 bases lay in between. CDR3 DNA sequence: TGCAGTGCTAGAGAGGGACTGACTTACGAGCAGTACTTC. This translates into CSAREGLTYEQYF.

V is TRBV12-3 or TRBV12-4 and J is TRBJ1-2; unclear D gene. V gave up 3 bases and J gave up 3 bases, with 11 bases separating them. This CDR3 region has 14 residues. CDR3: CASSFGSLDYGYTF. Here the CDR3 DNA reads TGTGCCAGCAGTTTTGGCAGCCTTGACTATGGCTACACCTTC.

V and J are TRBV12-3 or TRBV12-4 and TRBJ1-1; D gene unclear. This CDR3 has 11 amino acids. V was shortened by 7 bases and J by 7 bases, with 10 bases between the two germline ends. Here the CDR3 reads CASTRSLEAFF. DNA of the CDR3: TGTGCCAGCACCCGGTCCCTTGAAGCTTTCTTT.